This TCR beta chain was recovered during a study of blood T cell repertoires in COVID-19. Study-level background: Samples representing acute and convalescent COVID-19 were sourced from the United States, Italy and Spain. T cells, B-cell-depleted T cells, or PBMCs supplied cDNA or gDNA.

The V and J ends lost 1 base and 8 bases, in that order; junction bases with no gene match: 9. The CDR3 is made up of 14 amino acids. Looked up from germline, CDR1 is SGHNT and CDR2 is YYREEE (reference sequence). Original processing methods: Amplified reference gene primers provided the basis for estimating nucleated cell counts. Profiled with immunoSEQ multiplex PCR; TCRdb holds only in-frame clones, not every one. V, J and clone size were drawn from that table, and D and trimming were deduced from the DNA. The sample shows fewer than 300,000 clones, about 89% of them seen only once. The source of this sequence is a middle-aged woman who had recovered from COVID-19. The gene calls are TRBV5-4 and TRBJ2-7, with 7 bases that match TRBD1. The sequencing sample was made of peripheral blood. The CDR3 DNA sequence: TGTGCCAGCAGCTTGAAAGGACAGGCGCTTAAGCAGTACTTC. Its translation: CASSLKGQALKQYF.